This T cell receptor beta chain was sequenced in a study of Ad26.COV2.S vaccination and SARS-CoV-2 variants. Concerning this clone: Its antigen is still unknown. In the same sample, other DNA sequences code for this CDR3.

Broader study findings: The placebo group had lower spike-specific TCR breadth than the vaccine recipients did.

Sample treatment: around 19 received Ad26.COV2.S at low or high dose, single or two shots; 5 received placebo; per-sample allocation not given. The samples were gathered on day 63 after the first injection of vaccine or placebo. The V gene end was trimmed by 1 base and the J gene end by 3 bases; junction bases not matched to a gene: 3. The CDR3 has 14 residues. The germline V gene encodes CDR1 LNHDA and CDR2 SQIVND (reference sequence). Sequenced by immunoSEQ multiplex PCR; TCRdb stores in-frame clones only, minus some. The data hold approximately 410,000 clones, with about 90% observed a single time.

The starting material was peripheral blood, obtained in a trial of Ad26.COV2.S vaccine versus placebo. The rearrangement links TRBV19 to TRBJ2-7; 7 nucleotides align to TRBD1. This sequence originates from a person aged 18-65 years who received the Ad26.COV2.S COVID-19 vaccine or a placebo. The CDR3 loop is CASSIGGQSYEQYF. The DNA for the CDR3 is TGTGCCAGTAGTATAGGGGGACAGAGCTACGAGCAGTACTTC.